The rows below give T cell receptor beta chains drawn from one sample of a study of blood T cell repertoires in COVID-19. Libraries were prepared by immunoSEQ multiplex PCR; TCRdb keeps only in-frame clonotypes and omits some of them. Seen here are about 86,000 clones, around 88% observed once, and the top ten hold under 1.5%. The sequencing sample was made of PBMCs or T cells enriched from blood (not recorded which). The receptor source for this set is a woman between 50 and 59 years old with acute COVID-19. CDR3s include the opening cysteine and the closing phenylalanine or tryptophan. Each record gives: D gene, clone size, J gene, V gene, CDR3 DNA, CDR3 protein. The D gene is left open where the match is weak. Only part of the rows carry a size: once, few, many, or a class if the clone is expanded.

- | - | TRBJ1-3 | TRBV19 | TGTGCCAGTAGTATATTCGGACAGATGGACTCTGGAAACACCATATATTTT | CASSIFGQMDSGNTIYF
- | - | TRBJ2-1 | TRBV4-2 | TGTGCCAGCAGCCAAGTCAGGGGAAGATACAATGAGCAGTTCTTC | CASSQVRGRYNEQFF
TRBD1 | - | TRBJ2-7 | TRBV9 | TGTGCCAGCAGCCCTAGAGGGGACAGGGGCGAGCAGTACTTC | CASSPRGDRGEQYF
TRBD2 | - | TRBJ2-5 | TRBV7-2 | TGTGCCAGCAGCTTTCGACTAGCGGGAGAGACCCAGTACTTC | CASSFRLAGETQYF
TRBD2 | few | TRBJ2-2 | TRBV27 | TGTGCCAGCAGGAGACAAGCGGGAGCGGTCACCGGGGAGCTGTTTTTT | CASRRQAGAVTGELFF
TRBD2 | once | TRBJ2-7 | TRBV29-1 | TGCAGCGTCCGGACTAGCGGTAACTACGAGCAGTACTTC | CSVRTSGNYEQYF
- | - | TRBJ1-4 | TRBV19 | TGTGCCAGTATGTGGCAGGCTAATGAAAAACTGTTTTTT | CASMWQANEKLFF
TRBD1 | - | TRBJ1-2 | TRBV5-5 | TGTGCCAGCAGCTTGGATCAGGGGGCAGGAGGCTACACCTTC | CASSLDQGAGGYTF
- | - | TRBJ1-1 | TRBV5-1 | TGCGCCAGCAGCTTGGACAGTAACACTGAAGCTTTCTTT | CASSLDSNTEAFF
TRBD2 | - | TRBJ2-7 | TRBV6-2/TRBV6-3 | TGTGCCAGCAGCTTAGCGGGAGATAGGGAGCAGTACTTC | CASSLAGDREQYF
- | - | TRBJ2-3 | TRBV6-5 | TGTGCCAGCGGAGGTCTGGATACGCAGTATTTT | CASGGLDTQYF
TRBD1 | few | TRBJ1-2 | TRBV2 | TGTGCCAGGGATAGACAGGGGAGCAGAGATGGCTACACCTTC | CARDRQGSRDGYTF
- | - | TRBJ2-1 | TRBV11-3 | TGTGCCAGCAGGCGGAGAGCGGCGTCCTACAATGAGCAGTTCTTC | CASRRRAASYNEQFF
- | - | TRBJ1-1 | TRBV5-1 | TGCGCCAGCAGCTTGAGTCAGGGGAACACTGAAGCTTTCTTT | CASSLSQGNTEAFF
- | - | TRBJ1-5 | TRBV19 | TGTGCCAGTAGTAATAGGGGGAAGTATAGCAATCAGCCCCAGCATTTT | CASSNRGKYSNQPQHF
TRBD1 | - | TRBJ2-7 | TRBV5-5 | TGTGCCAGCAGCTTGGCGGGACAGGGGGCCTACGAGCAGTACTTC | CASSLAGQGAYEQYF
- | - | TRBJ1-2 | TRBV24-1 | TGTGCCACCAGTGACTCGACAGAAATCTATGGCTACACCTTC | CATSDSTEIYGYTF
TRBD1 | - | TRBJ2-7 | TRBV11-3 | TGTGCCAGCAGCCGGACAGGGTACATCGAGCAGTACTTC | CASSRTGYIEQYF
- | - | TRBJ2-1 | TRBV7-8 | TGTGCCAGCATCTCGAGCGGCCACAATGAGCAGTTCTTC | CASISSGHNEQFF
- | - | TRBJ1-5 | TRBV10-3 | TGTGCCATAAGGACAGACAATCAGCCCCAGCATTTT | CAIRTDNQPQHF
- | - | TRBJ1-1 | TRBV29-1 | TGCAGCGCTTTGGGGAGGGGGGACACTGAAGCTTTCTTT | CSALGRGDTEAFF
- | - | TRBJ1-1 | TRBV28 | TGTGCCAGCAGTCATACCTATCGACGGAGGAACACTGAAGCTTTCTTT | CASSHTYRRRNTEAFF
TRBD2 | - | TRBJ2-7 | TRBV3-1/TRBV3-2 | TGTGCCAGCAGCAGACCAGGACTAGCGGGAACCTACGAGCAGTACTTC | CASSRPGLAGTYEQYF
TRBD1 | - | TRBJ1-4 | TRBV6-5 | TGTGCCAGCAGTCCTTTACAGGGGATTGGGGAAAAACTGTTTTTT | CASSPLQGIGEKLFF
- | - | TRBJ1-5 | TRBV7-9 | TGTGCCAGCAGCTTATTCGGGGAGCTCAATCAGCCCCAGCATTTT | CASSLFGELNQPQHF
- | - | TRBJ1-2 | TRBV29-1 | TGCAGCGCCGCGAGGGCAGACAACTATGGCTACACCTTC | CSAARADNYGYTF
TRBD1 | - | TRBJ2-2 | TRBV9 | TGTGCCAGCAGCGTAGTCCCAGGGGGCCTGAACACCGGGGAGCTGTTTTTT | CASSVVPGGLNTGELFF
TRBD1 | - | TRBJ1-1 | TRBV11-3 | TGTGCCAGCAGCGCGCGACAGGGCGGTGAAGCTTTCTTT | CASSARQGGEAFF
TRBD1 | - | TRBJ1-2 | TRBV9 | TGTGCCAGCAGCGCACAGGGGGCGAACTATGGCTACACCTTC | CASSAQGANYGYTF